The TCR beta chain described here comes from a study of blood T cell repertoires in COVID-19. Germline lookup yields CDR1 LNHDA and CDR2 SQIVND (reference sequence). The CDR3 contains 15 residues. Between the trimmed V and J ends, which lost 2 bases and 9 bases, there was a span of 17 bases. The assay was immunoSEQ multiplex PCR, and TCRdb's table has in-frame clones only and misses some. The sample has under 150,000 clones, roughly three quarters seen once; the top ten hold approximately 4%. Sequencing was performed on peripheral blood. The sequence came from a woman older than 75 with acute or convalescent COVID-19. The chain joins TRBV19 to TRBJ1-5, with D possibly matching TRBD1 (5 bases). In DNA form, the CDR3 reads TGTGCCAGTAGTATAATTGGGGCGGAAGAATGGCCCCAGCATTTT. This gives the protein CASSIIGAEEWPQHF.